Given below is one T cell receptor beta chain in context. Its antigen is not known. The identical CDR3 is also encoded by other nucleotide sequences in the sample. This CDR3 has 13 residues. Deletions cut 6 bases from V and 4 bases from J, with 12 bases between. Germline CDR1 is SNHLY and CDR2 is FYNNEI. This sample is drawn from a study of cytomegalovirus exposure and HLA in healthy donors. The study's findings and limits: A cluster of highly shared sequence variants was likely a sequencing artifact. A later analysis reportedly found that, within productive TCRs, an Asian-associated ancestry cluster had fewer N-insertions than the mean observed across the roughly 730 donors.

Use of 60 Vbeta and 13 Jbeta primers characterized the PCR. The assay was immunoSEQ multiplex PCR, and TCRdb's table has in-frame clones only and misses some. The table shows under 200,000 clones, with 78% occurring only once. This clonotype was obtained from a woman aged 30 to 39 in good health and CMV-seropositive. This chain connects TRBV2 to TRBJ1-2; D may be TRBD1 (5 bases). Material: PBMCs. The DNA of the CDR3 is TGTGCCAGCAGGCCCGGCGGGGCCTATGGCTACACCTTC. Protein product: CASRPGGAYGYTF.